This T cell receptor beta chain was recovered during a study of blood T cell repertoires in COVID-19 (TCRdb year 2020). For the study in its entirety: Collaborator samples came from the United States, Italy and Spain and covered acute and convalescent phases of COVID-19. The sample metadata nearly always contained a de-identified subject ID, COVID-19 status, age in years and sex. Subjects who had been exposed to COVID-19, were actively infected with it, or had recovered from it provided the deeply sampled blood TCRbeta repertoires that made up the dataset. A freely available public database, intended as a resource for researchers studying the immune response to SARS-CoV-2, is where the repertoires were released. The prospective study material was composed of cDNA or gDNA derived from T cells, B-cell-depleted T cells, or PBMCs. The samples were drawn from the first 160 participants of the ongoing ImmuneRACE study and from roughly 1,300 subjects provided by 6 global collaborators. Where available, HLA class I and class II types were taken from metadata supplied by the sample provider and were not determined by assay-based typing. The investigation overall reported the following: Clinical and demographic metadata were provided uncurated, with the amount varying by source and participant.

Samples from volunteer blood donors who had recovered from COVID-19 were contributed by a second Seattle source. The collaborating institutions used their own protocols to collect whole blood in K2EDTA tubes. Collaborator samples were shipped for TCRbeta analysis as frozen whole blood, isolated PBMCs, or DNA extracted from either sample type. TCRbeta CDR3 regions were amplified from genomic DNA by means of the immunoSEQ Assay, a bias-controlled multiplex PCR. Processing in the source paper ran as follows. The number of nucleated cells in each sample was estimated by amplification of reference gene primers within the assay. To quantify the absolute abundance of each unique TCRbeta CDR3 rearrangement, sequence reads were collapsed and filtered. For each sample, productive Simpson clonality was calculated as the square root of Simpson's diversity index across productive rearrangements. The immuneACCESS repertoire file appears here via TCRdb, limited to in-frame rearrangements. These files lack a portion of the clones; in checked studies, under half of the deficit traces to unresolved V genes, and the cause of the others is not known. V, J and clone size were drawn from that table, and D and trimming were deduced from the DNA. Recorded for this sample are some 260,000 clones; more than 70% of them occurred a single time. Of the sample, 2.1% falls within the top ten clones.

This clone was detected only once. What this receptor recognizes is not known. Base-call qualities are not available, and no considerably larger clone is one nucleotide away. Sequencing was carried out using peripheral blood. The sequence came from a woman in her 40s who had recovered from COVID-19.

The CDR3 protein is CASSLSGRETYEQYF. The bases are TGTGCCAGCAGCCTTAGCGGGAGGGAGACCTACGAGCAGTACTTC. The chain employs TRBV6-6 and TRBJ2-7; 11 of the junction bases match TRBD2. From cysteine to phenylalanine, the CDR3 is 15 amino acids long. Only the CDR3 DNA is retained, 45 bases long and in frame from the first base. Based on the germline V gene (reference sequence), the CDR1 and CDR2 sequences are MNHNY and SVGAGI. Trimming leaves V shorter by 6 bases and J shorter by 2 bases, with the junction holding 6 bases beyond the gene matches.